The clone carrying this TCR beta chain was detected ten times or more. Its antigen is undetermined. The sample is drawn from a study of neurological immune-mediated disorders. Study conclusions and caveats: Multiple sclerosis patients had less TCR clonal expansion than even healthy controls, unlike HTLV-1-associated myelopathy. Across subjects, expanded clones had no CDR3 amino acid sequences in common, pointing to private repertoires in all groups.

In TCRdb, the 5' RACE reads were re-called with MiXCR into one record per CDR3 protein. This sample has around 90,000 distinct CDR3 sequences, with less than 15% found just once. Germline V gene data show CDR1 as SGHVS and CDR2 as FNYEAQ. The CDR3 runs to 13 residues. Unmatched junction bases numbered 5, after V lost 5 bases and J lost 8 bases. Described time point: longitudinal time-point 2. The chain joins TRBV7-6 to TRBJ1-4, with 7 nucleotides matching TRBD1. This receptor was taken from a female donor with HTLV-1-associated myelopathy (HAM/TSP). Sequences were obtained from PBMCs. The chain's CDR3 is CASSRGGGEKLFF. In DNA form, the CDR3 reads TGTGCCAGCAGCAGAGGGGGCGGCGAAAAACTGTTTTTT. The entire variable domain, with the rest obtained from reference TRBV7-6 and TRBJ1-4, is as follows: GAGVSQSPRYKVTKRGQDVALRCDPISGHVSLYWYRQALGQGPEFLTYFNYEAQQDKSGLPNDRFSAERPEGSISTLTIQRTEQRDSAMYRCASSRGGGEKLFFGSGTQLSVL.